Shown below are 29 T cell receptor beta chains from a single sample sequenced in a study of blood T cell repertoires in COVID-19. Libraries were prepared by immunoSEQ multiplex PCR; TCRdb keeps only in-frame clonotypes and omits some of them. The sample lists roughly 230,000 clones; around 90% were seen once. The sample comprised peripheral blood. The receptors originated from a woman aged 55-69 years with COVID-19, enrolled during active disease.

The V gene is TRBV6-2 or TRBV6-3, the J gene TRBJ1-5; D is ambiguous. V dropped 5 bases and J dropped 2 bases, with 10 bases sitting between them. Germline V gene lookup returns CDR1 MNHEY and CDR2 SVGEGT. The CDR3 runs to 14 residues. The CDR3 nucleotides read TGTGCCAGCAGTCTCGGAGGAGGCAATCAGCCCCAGCATTTT. This gives the protein CASSLGGGNQPQHF.

CDR3 region: CASSLEYRTGEESGYTF. CDR3 bases: TGTGCCAGCAGCTTAGAGTACAGGACAGGGGAAGAAAGTGGCTACACCTTC. The rearrangement uses TRBV7-2 and TRBJ1-2, with 9 bases that match TRBD1. CDR1 is SGHTA and CDR2 is FQGNSA in the germline V gene. V lost 1 base and J lost 7; bases outside the gene matches: 13. This CDR3 region has 17 residues.

This chain uses TRBV6-2 or TRBV6-3 with TRBJ1-1, with D maybe TRBD1 (5 bases). Per the germline V gene, CDR1 is MNHEY and CDR2 is SVGEGT. The V end lost 7 bases, the J end lost 4 bases, and 16 bases lay between the germline ends. CDR3 length: 14 residues. CDR3 sequence: CASTPGPGGTEAFF. The CDR3 DNA reads TGTGCCAGCACCCCGGGTCCGGGGGGCACTGAAGCTTTCTTT.

V usage is TRBV10-1 and J usage is TRBJ1-2; possibly TRBD1 for D (5 bases). CDR1 and CDR2 from the germline V gene are WNHNN and SYGVQD (reference sequence). This CDR3 has 13 amino acids. Trimming cost V 8 bases and J 3 bases, with 13 bases left between them. In nucleotides, the CDR3 is TGCGCCAGCGGATGGAGGGGTGACTATGGCTACACCTTC. It translates to CASGWRGDYGYTF.

The chain links TRBV27 to TRBJ1-1; 7 positions match TRBD1. Germline loops: CDR1 MNHEY, CDR2 SMNVEV (reference sequence). V shed 5 bases, J shed 10 bases, and the junction held 13 bases outside the gene matches. This CDR3 is built from 14 residues. Here the CDR3 reads CASSHATGQARAFF. DNA for the CDR3: TGTGCCAGCAGTCATGCAACAGGACAGGCAAGAGCTTTCTTT.

This clone has a single count. J is TRBJ1-3 and V is TRBV2; D perhaps matches TRBD1 (5 bases). This CDR3 contains 17 residues. CDR1 is SNHLY, CDR2 FYNNEI, per germline. V dropped 2 bases and J dropped 4 bases, with 18 bases sitting between them. The CDR3, as DNA: TGTGCCAGCAGTGAACTGCCGGCCAGGGTGGCAGGAAACACCATATATTTT. Translating it yields CASSELPARVAGNTIYF.

The V and J genes are TRBV6-2 or TRBV6-3 and TRBJ1-5; perhaps TRBD1 as D (5 bases). Germline assignment: CDR1 MNHEY and CDR2 SVGEGT. V dropped 0 bases and J dropped 4 bases, with 10 bases sitting between them. The CDR3 has 15 residues. CDR3 bases: TGTGCCAGCAGTTACTCGGGGGGTTTAAATCAGCCCCAGCATTTT. As protein: CASSYSGGLNQPQHF.

The chain combines TRBV5-4 with TRBJ2-2; a possible D gene is TRBD2 (5 bases). Deletions cut 0 bases from V and 5 bases from J, with 8 bases between. The CDR3 totals 14 residues. Germline CDR1 is SGHNT and CDR2 is YYREEE (reference sequence). CDR3 coding DNA: TGTGCCAGCAGCTTGGGTGGAGGAACCGGGGAGCTGTTTTTT. Encoded protein: CASSLGGGTGELFF.

The chain couples TRBV9 to TRBJ1-5, with D hard to call. Germline CDR1 and CDR2: SGDLS and YYNGEE. This CDR3 has 16 amino acids. The germline V and J ends were trimmed by 0 bases and 3 bases, with 13 bases remaining between them. CDR3 sequence reads: CASSVDGGVSNQPQHF. The DNA for the CDR3 is TGTGCCAGCAGCGTAGACGGCGGAGTTTCCAATCAGCCCCAGCATTTT.

Comment on this clone: At the DNA level, this CDR3 is encoded by other sequences in the same sample as well. The V call is TRBV20-1, the J call TRBJ1-1, with 8 bases matching TRBD1. CDR1 is DFQATT and CDR2 is SNEGSKA in the germline V gene (reference sequence). With V trimmed by 3 bases and J by 8 bases, 2 bases remained unmatched. This CDR3 is built from 11 residues. Here the CDR3 reads CSARRQGEAFF. CDR3 coding DNA: TGCAGTGCTAGGAGACAGGGGGAAGCTTTCTTT.

The rearrangement links TRBV19 to TRBJ2-3, with 10 positions matching TRBD2. Germline assignment: CDR1 LNHDA and CDR2 SQIVND (reference sequence). This CDR3 spans 18 amino acids. V was pared by 5 bases and J by 1 base, with 12 bases of the junction left unmatched. CDR3 DNA sequence: TGTGCCAGTAGTCTGCACAGCGGGGGGGTTCTTGGCACAGATACGCAGTATTTT. It codes for CASSLHSGGVLGTDTQYF. Together with reference TRBV19 and TRBJ2-3, the CDR3 gives the full variable domain: DGGITQSPKYLFRKEGQNVTLSCEQNLNHDAMYWYRQDPGQGLRLIYYSQIVNDFQKGDIAEGYSVSREKKESFPLTVTSAQKNPTAFYLCASSLHSGGVLGTDTQYFGPGTRLTVL.

The DNA of the CDR3 is TGTGCCAGCAGCTTTTCACAGAACACTGAAGCTTTCTTT. It encodes CASSFSQNTEAFF. The chain couples TRBV5-4 to TRBJ1-1; D is unresolved. CDR3 length equals 13 residues. Trimming shortened V by 2 bases and J by 1 base, and 6 bases separated the two germline ends. The germline V gene has CDR1 SGHNT and CDR2 YYREEE (reference sequence). The full variable domain, in which reference TRBV5-4 and TRBJ1-1 provide the parts outside the CDR3, is ETGVTQSPTHLIKTRGQQVTLRCSSQSGHNTVSWYQQALGQGPQFIFQYYREEENGRGNFPPRFSGLQFPNYSSELNVNALELDDSALYLCASSFSQNTEAFFGQGTRLTVV.

Points on this clone: At one boundary the junction diverges from the germline segment, which might be a read error. Written as DNA, the CDR3 is TGTGCCAGCAGCGTAGGGTCATCCGGGAATAGCTATGGCTACACCTTC. Its protein product is CASSVGSSGNSYGYTF. The V gene is TRBV13, the J gene TRBJ1-2; D is unclear. CDR1 and CDR2 from the germline V gene are PRHDT and FYEKMQ (reference sequence). The CDR3 spans 16 residues.

The chain joins TRBV10-3 to TRBJ1-5; D is perhaps TRBD1 (6 bases). The V gene lost 11 bases and the J gene lost 5 bases, with 19 bases spanning the gap. Per the germline V gene, CDR1 is ENHRY and CDR2 is SYGVKD. The CDR3 has 14 amino acids. The CDR3 protein is CAVSEGHADQPQHF. The CDR3 DNA is TGTGCCGTTTCCGAGGGACACGCGGATCAGCCCCAGCATTTT.

This sequence joins TRBV29-1 and TRBJ1-4; TRBD1 matches at 7 bases. V gave up 6 bases and J gave up 5 bases; unmatched junction bases: 9. This CDR3 region has 14 residues. Germline V lookup: CDR1 SQVTM, CDR2 ANQGSEA. CDR3 amino acids: CSVAEGAANEKLFF. The CDR3, as DNA: TGCAGCGTGGCCGAGGGGGCCGCGAATGAAAAACTGTTTTTT.

The V and J genes are TRBV19 and TRBJ1-2; 7 nucleotides agree with TRBD1. This CDR3 has 14 residues. Germline V lookup: CDR1 LNHDA, CDR2 SQIVND (reference sequence). Trimming cost V 1 base and J 3 bases; bases outside gene matches: 2. In nucleotides, the CDR3 is TGTGCCAGTAGTATAGGGGACAGCTACTATGGCTACACCTTC. Translating it yields CASSIGDSYYGYTF.

This chain joins TRBV7-9 and TRBJ2-7; 7 bases map to TRBD2. Losses at the gene ends were 6 bases for V and 4 bases for J; bases not matched to a gene: 9. Germline assignment: CDR1 SEHNR and CDR2 FQNEAQ (reference sequence). This CDR3 has 14 amino acids. The CDR3 protein is CASSPGGGVYEQYF. CDR3 sequence (DNA): TGTGCCAGCAGTCCGGGAGGAGGAGTATACGAGCAGTACTTC.

The gene calls are TRBV18 and TRBJ1-1, with a weak D call TRBD1 (5 bases). The CDR3 spans 15 residues. Germline-derived CDR1 and CDR2 are KGHSH and LQKENI. Between the trimmed V and J ends, which lost 6 bases and 4 bases, there was a span of 18 bases. The CDR3 nucleotides are TGTGCCAGCTCCCGGCGGAGGGGCGAGGGCACTGAAGCTTTCTTT. Translated, it gives CASSRRRGEGTEAFF.

The chain recombines TRBV15 with TRBJ1-5; D remains ambiguous. Germline V gene data show CDR1 as LNHNV and CDR2 as YYDKDF (reference sequence). This CDR3 spans 15 amino acids. V was trimmed by 0 bases and J by 5 bases, leaving 11 bases between them. The CDR3 spells CATSRDVSPDQPQHF. The CDR3 DNA follows: TGTGCCACCAGCAGAGATGTTTCACCGGATCAGCCCCAGCATTTT.

This chain joins TRBV4-2 and TRBJ1-1, with TRBD1 matching 7 bases. CDR1 is LGHNA, CDR2 YNFKEQ, per germline. This CDR3 comprises 15 residues. Losses at the gene ends were 1 base for V and 3 bases for J; bases not matched to a gene: 5. The CDR3 DNA is TGTGCCAGCAGCCAAGGACAGGGCGTGGACACTGAAGCTTTCTTT. Its translation is CASSQGQGVDTEAFF.

The chain uses TRBV27 and TRBJ1-3, with D possibly matching TRBD1 (6 bases). V lost 6 bases and J 4 bases, leaving 16 bases between the germline ends. In germline, CDR1 is MNHEY, CDR2 SMNVEV (reference sequence). This CDR3 comprises 15 residues. CDR3 protein: CASSRNGGPGNTIYF. CDR3 in DNA: TGTGCCAGCAGCCGAAACGGGGGGCCGGGAAACACCATATATTTT.

This chain connects TRBV7-2 to TRBJ2-7; 7 bases map to TRBD2. V shed 5 bases and J 7 bases; nucleotides not matched to a gene: 8. This CDR3 has 13 residues. The germline V gene encodes CDR1 SGHTA and CDR2 FQGNSA. CDR3 coding DNA: TGTGCCAGCAGCCCCCCTTATAGCGGGGAGCAGTACTTC. Translation: CASSPPYSGEQYF.

J is TRBJ1-1 and V is TRBV6-5, with a possible D match to TRBD1 (6 bases). The CDR3 is 14 residues long. Germline-derived CDR1 and CDR2 are MNHEY and SVGAGI. The V and J ends lost 6 bases and 4 bases respectively, with 15 bases between them. The CDR3 DNA is TGTGCCAGCAGCCAAGAGCAGGGGCGCACTGAAGCTTTCTTT. Translating it yields CASSQEQGRTEAFF.

This chain links TRBV19 with TRBJ2-7, with TRBD1 as a possible D gene (6 bases). V lost 4 bases and J 2 bases, leaving 12 bases between the germline ends. The CDR3 extends over 14 amino acids. Germline V gene data show CDR1 as LNHDA and CDR2 as SQIVND (reference sequence). CDR3 in amino acids: CASSRTVGPYEQYF. CDR3 DNA sequence: TGTGCCAGTAGTAGGACAGTAGGCCCCTACGAGCAGTACTTC.

The chain links TRBV5-4 to TRBJ1-1, with 9 bases matching TRBD1. Germline CDR1 SGHNT, CDR2 YYREEE (reference sequence). This CDR3 region has 16 residues. With V trimmed by 3 bases and J by 6 bases, 12 bases remained unmatched. This chain's CDR3 is CASSYQTGTGYAEAFF. For the CDR3, the DNA is TGTGCCAGCAGCTATCAAACCGGGACAGGGTATGCTGAAGCTTTCTTT.

This clone has only one observation. The V gene is TRBV7-2, the J gene TRBJ2-3, with 11 positions matching TRBD2. Germline CDR1 SGHTA, CDR2 FQGNSA. The CDR3 sequence is 17 residues long. V was pared by 5 bases and J by 4 bases, with 11 bases of the junction left unmatched. CDR3 coding DNA: TGTGCCAGCAGCGTGGTGATAGCGGGGGGGCCCCCAGATACGCAGTATTTT. Translation: CASSVVIAGGPPDTQYF.

V is TRBV5-1 and J is TRBJ2-1, with TRBD2 matching 8 bases. This CDR3 spans 15 amino acids. The junction had 5 bases not matched to a gene; V was cut back by 0 bases and J by 6 bases. Germline CDR1 SGHRS, CDR2 YFSETQ. CDR3 nucleotide sequence: TGCGCCAGCAGCTTGGGGGCGGGGGGAGCCAATGAGCAGTTCTTC. This gives the protein CASSLGAGGANEQFF.

The V and J genes are TRBV6-5 and TRBJ2-3, with D possibly matching TRBD1 (6 bases). CDR1 is MNHEY, CDR2 SVGAGI, per germline. Trimming removed 6 bases at V and 6 bases at J, with 16 bases between. The CDR3 loop spans 14 amino acids. The CDR3 coding sequence is TGTGCCAGCAGGGACATCTCCGACAGGGATACGCAGTATTTT. Its protein product is CASRDISDRDTQYF.

This clone is a singleton in its sample. The chain links TRBV18 to TRBJ1-1; D is unclear. Germline V gene data show CDR1 as KGHSH and CDR2 as LQKENI. Trimming removed 3 bases at V and 3 bases at J, with 17 bases between. The CDR3 has 16 amino acids. The CDR3 loop reads CASSPLTLRGDTEAFF. CDR3 DNA: TGTGCCAGCTCACCCTTAACCTTGAGAGGAGACACTGAAGCTTTCTTT.